These 23 T cell receptor beta chains share one sample of origin, sequenced in a study of T-cell reconstitution after alpha-beta-depleted transplantation in children. Unique molecular identifiers were incorporated into the prepared TCRbeta library. One entry per CDR3 protein results from TCRdb running MiXCR on the PCR reads. The sample has some 640,000 distinct CDR3 sequences, 16% seen once; the top ten hold 0.9% to 1.2%. Sequences were derived from PBMCs from the stem cell graft donor, sampled from the stem cell graft. The origin of the receptors is a human donor who donated a stem cell graft to a child with acute myeloid leukemia.

CDR3 residues: CASSFAQRADTQYF. The CDR3 region has the DNA TGTGCCAGCAGCTTCGCACAGAGAGCAGATACGCAGTATTTT. The genes are TRBV7-2 and TRBJ2-3; no definite D call. The CDR3 is 14 amino acids. V shed 3 bases and J shed 4 bases, with 11 bases lying between them. Germline CDR1 and CDR2: SGHTA and FQGNSA.

There are many counts of this clonotype. This chain joins TRBV20-1 and TRBJ1-5; no clear D gene. Trimming took off 0 bases at V and 4 bases at J, with 10 bases between the two ends. The CDR3 spans 14 residues. The germline V gene encodes CDR1 DFQATT and CDR2 SNEGSKA (reference sequence). The CDR3 DNA reads as TGCAGTGCTAGAGATCCCATCAGGAATCAGCCCCAGCATTTT. This encodes CSARDPIRNQPQHF.

This clonotype was counted many times. The V gene is TRBV29-1, the J gene TRBJ2-5, with D perhaps matching TRBD1 (6 bases). Germline V gene lookup returns CDR1 SQVTM and CDR2 ANQGSEA. This CDR3 region has 14 residues. The germline V and J ends were trimmed by 6 bases and 5 bases, with 19 bases remaining between them. The CDR3 region is CSVELLTGPETQYF. The CDR3, as DNA: TGCAGCGTCGAACTTTTGACAGGTCCGGAGACCCAGTACTTC.

This clonotype was seen many times. The V call is TRBV20-1, the J call TRBJ2-7, with D perhaps given as TRBD1 or TRBD2 (5 bases each). The length of the CDR3 is 14 residues. CDR1 is DFQATT and CDR2 is SNEGSKA in the germline V gene (reference sequence). Trimming removed 4 bases at V and 3 bases at J, with 16 bases between. The CDR3 loop reads CSAIGTAPIYEQYF. The CDR3 DNA follows: TGCAGTGCTATAGGGACGGCCCCTATCTACGAGCAGTACTTC.

This clonotype was counted ten times or more. The chain combines TRBV20-1 with TRBJ2-5; D is undetermined. The length of the CDR3 is 11 residues. The V gene lost 1 base and the J gene lost 5 bases, with 5 bases spanning the gap. From germline, CDR1 is DFQATT and CDR2 SNEGSKA (reference sequence). The chain's CDR3 is CSARVLETQYF. The CDR3 DNA is TGCAGTGCTAGAGTCCTGGAGACCCAGTACTTC.

In the case of this clonotype: A read error may be the cause here, since a much bigger clone is one base away. The chain carries TRBV6-6 and TRBJ2-1; the D is unclear. Germline CDR1 MNHNY, CDR2 SVGAGI (reference sequence). The CDR3 totals 12 residues. Written as DNA, the CDR3 is TGTGCCAGCAGTTACTCCTTCAATGAGCAGTTCTTC. Amino acid sequence: CASSYSFNEQFF.

At least ten counts were recorded for this clonotype. The chain links TRBV20-1 to TRBJ2-3, with D tentatively TRBD1 or TRBD2 (7 bases each). Trimming took off 5 bases at V and 5 bases at J, with 14 bases between the two ends. The CDR3 sequence is 13 residues long. Germline CDR1 reads DFQATT; CDR2 reads SNEGSKA (reference sequence). Written as DNA, the CDR3 is TGCAGTGCTCCAGGGGGGGGTTTAGATACGCAGTATTTT. Protein product: CSAPGGGLDTQYF.

The V and J genes are TRBV28 and TRBJ2-3; 7 bases are a match to TRBD2. The CDR3 runs to 16 residues. CDR1 and CDR2 from the germline V gene are MDHEN and SYDVKM. Trimming took 4 bases from V and 0 from J; bases not matched to a gene: 7. The CDR3 protein is CASSSQSGDSTDTQYF. CDR3 DNA: TGTGCCAGCAGTTCTCAAAGCGGGGACAGCACAGATACGCAGTATTTT.

This clonotype occurred many times. This sequence joins TRBV20-1 and TRBJ1-2, with TRBD1 as a possible D gene (5 bases). Germline values: CDR1 DFQATT, CDR2 SNEGSKA (reference sequence). The CDR3 has 14 residues. Trimming left V 1 base short and J 5 bases short, with 14 bases between. The CDR3 coding sequence is TGCAGTGCTAGAGGGGTCGAGGGGCGTTATGGCTACACCTTC. Translation: CSARGVEGRYGYTF.

This clonotype was observed a few times. The chain combines TRBV12-3 or TRBV12-4 with TRBJ1-4; D gene uncertain. V was shortened by 2 bases and J by 4 bases, with 11 bases between the two germline ends. The CDR3 runs 15 residues. CDR3 bases: TGTGCCAGCAGTTTAATAGGTCAGAGTAATGAAAAACTGTTTTTT. As protein: CASSLIGQSNEKLFF.

The table lists this clonotype with many counts. The CDR3 coding sequence is TGTGCCAGCAGTTACTCGGGGACTAGCGGGGTGTATGAGACCCAGTACTTC. Translated, it gives CASSYSGTSGVYETQYF. The rearrangement links TRBV6-5 to TRBJ2-5; 13 positions match TRBD2. This CDR3 comprises 17 residues. V shed 0 bases, J shed 5 bases, and the junction held 6 bases outside the gene matches. Germline V gene lookup returns CDR1 MNHEY and CDR2 SVGAGI.

The chain joins TRBV4-3 to TRBJ2-3; 7 positions agree with TRBD2. Losses at the gene ends were 1 base for V and 5 bases for J; bases not matched to a gene: 6. This CDR3 is 15 amino acids long. Germline lookup yields CDR1 LGHNA and CDR2 YSLEER. The chain's CDR3 is CASSQVLGRGDTQYF. The DNA of the CDR3 is TGCGCCAGCAGCCAAGTCTTGGGGAGGGGAGATACGCAGTATTTT.

This chain uses TRBV28 with TRBJ2-2; D may be TRBD2 (5 bases). The V end was cut by 10 bases, the J end by 2 bases, with 8 bases between. CDR3 length: 12 amino acids. The V gene's germline CDR1 is MDHEN and CDR2 SYDVKM. The CDR3 DNA reads TGTGCCACTAGCTTAAACACCGGGGAGCTGTTTTTT. Encoded protein: CATSLNTGELFF.

A remark on this clonotype: This may arise from a read error, as a much more abundant clone is one base away. V and J are TRBV20-1 and TRBJ1-1, with D unresolved. Germline V CDR1 and CDR2: DFQATT, SNEGSKA (reference sequence). CDR3 length: 15 residues. Trimming shortened V by 4 bases and J by 5 bases, and 20 bases separated the two germline ends. The CDR3 DNA sequence: TGCAGTGCTACCAATAGCAGGCTGGTGAGGACTGAAGCTTTCTTT. Translating gives CSATNSRLVRTEAFF.

This clonotype was seen more than once but under ten times. V usage is TRBV4-3 and J usage is TRBJ2-1, with 8 positions matching TRBD1. Germline-derived CDR1 and CDR2 are LGHNA and YSLEER. V shed 0 bases and J 0 bases; nucleotides not matched to a gene: 4. This CDR3 comprises 17 residues. Here the CDR3 DNA reads TGCGCCAGCAGCCAAGATGGGACAGGCAGCTCCTACAATGAGCAGTTCTTC. Translation gives CASSQDGTGSSYNEQFF.

This clonotype has a handful of counts. The V and J genes are TRBV20-1 and TRBJ2-7; possibly TRBD1 or TRBD2 for D (6 bases each). The length of the CDR3 is 11 residues. Trimming left V 7 bases short and J 7 bases short, with 14 bases between. Germline assignment: CDR1 DFQATT and CDR2 SNEGSKA (reference sequence). The CDR3 coding sequence is TGCAGTGTTCGGGGGCGGGTTGAGCAGTACTTC. Translated, it gives CSVRGRVEQYF.

The chain joins TRBV29-1 to TRBJ2-6, with D maybe TRBD1 (5 bases). In germline, CDR1 is SQVTM, CDR2 ANQGSEA. The V and J ends lost 3 bases and 3 bases respectively, with 6 bases between them. This CDR3 contains 13 residues. The DNA for the CDR3 is TGCAGCGTTGACCAGGGTGGGGCCAACGTCCTGACTTTC. Its protein is CSVDQGGANVLTF.

Remarks on this clonotype: One end of the junction does not line up with germline, which may come from a read error. This chain joins TRBV16 and TRBJ2-3, with 8 bases identical to TRBD1. Germline assignment: CDR1 KGHSY and CDR2 FQNENV. CDR3 length: 16 residues. The CDR3 DNA reads TGCGCCAGCAGCCTAAACGCCGGGACAGGAGGAGATACGCAGTATTTT. This codes for CASSLNAGTGGDTQYF.

This clonotype was detected ten times or more. This chain joins TRBV20-1 and TRBJ2-3, with TRBD1 matching 8 bases. This CDR3 has 14 amino acids. V lost 2 bases to trimming and J lost 2 bases; unmatched junction nucleotides: 3. From germline, CDR1 is DFQATT and CDR2 SNEGSKA (reference sequence). CDR3 in amino acids: CSARSDRVTDTQYF. Written as DNA, the CDR3 is TGCAGTGCTAGATCGGACAGGGTCACAGATACGCAGTATTTT.

This chain uses TRBV20-1 with TRBJ1-2; D is unresolved. With 3 bases removed from V and 4 bases from J, the gap between germline ends came to 12 bases. Germline-derived CDR1 and CDR2 are DFQATT and SNEGSKA (reference sequence). The CDR3 is made up of 13 amino acids. CDR3 nucleotide sequence: TGCAGTGCTAGGCCCTCGGGGAGCTATGGCTACACCTTC. This sequence encodes CSARPSGSYGYTF.

This clonotype occurred a few times. The chain employs TRBV20-1 and TRBJ1-2; TRBD1 agrees at 8 bases. Trimming at V came to 7 bases and at J to 8 bases, leaving 27 bases not matched to a gene. CDR1 DFQATT and CDR2 SNEGSKA come from the germline V gene (reference sequence). This CDR3 comprises 18 residues. Written as DNA, the CDR3 is TGCAGTGTGCTTATTTTTCGGGTTCGGTTGACAGGGGAAAACGGCTACACCTTC. Amino acid sequence: CSVLIFRVRLTGENGYTF.

The J gene is TRBJ1-1, the V gene TRBV24-1; a weak D match, TRBD1 (6 bases). Trimming cost V 4 bases and J 8 bases, with 13 bases left between them. The germline gives CDR1 KGHDR, CDR2 SFDVKD. The CDR3 consists of 13 residues. The CDR3 spells CATSDTAGTEAFF. The CDR3 DNA reads TGTGCCACCAGTGACACCGCCGGGACAGAAGCTTTCTTT.

In this sample, this clonotype turned up a few times. The chain has TRBV6-1 and TRBJ1-5; no reliable D call. From germline, CDR1 is MNHNS and CDR2 SASEGT. The germline V and J ends were trimmed by 6 bases and 3 bases, with 12 bases remaining between them. This CDR3 has 14 amino acids. CDR3 in amino acids: CASRSGPDNQPQHF. CDR3 in DNA: TGTGCCAGCAGATCAGGACCCGACAATCAGCCCCAGCATTTT.